Below are 13 T cell receptor beta chains sequenced from a single sample in a study of CD8 T cells in ankylosing spondylitis. TCRdb analysed the 5' RACE reads with MiXCR anew, one entry per CDR3 protein. The sample records fewer than 150,000 distinct CDR3 sequences, about 6.7% being singletons. Sequenced material: blood, either unsorted or a sorted T cell fraction (not recorded which). The receptor source for this set is a female donor with ankylosing spondylitis or in good health (not recorded which).

This clonotype was recorded at least ten times. V usage is TRBV12-3 or TRBV12-4 and J usage is TRBJ2-2, with D tentatively TRBD2 (6 bases). The ends were cut back, 6 bases at V and 1 base at J, with 15 bases in the middle. The CDR3 consists of 16 residues. This CDR3 is CASSLTGDVNTGELFF. For the CDR3, the DNA is TGTGCCAGCAGCCTGACGGGGGATGTGAACACCGGGGAGCTGTTTTTT.

This clonotype was picked up many times. This chain joins TRBV9 and TRBJ1-2, with D possibly TRBD1 on 6 matching bases. This CDR3 spans 15 amino acids. The germline V gene encodes CDR1 SGDLS and CDR2 YYNGEE. The V end lost 5 bases, the J end lost 1 base, and 15 bases lay between the germline ends. Here the CDR3 reads CASSPPGALNYGYTF. For the CDR3, the DNA is TGTGCCAGCAGTCCACCAGGGGCCCTTAACTATGGCTACACCTTC.

This clonotype was found many times. The gene calls are TRBV7-8 and TRBJ2-3; 7 nucleotides agree with TRBD2. This CDR3 contains 15 residues. CDR1 is SGHVS, CDR2 FQNEAQ, per germline. V trimming: 2 bases; J trimming: 4 bases; junction bases outside the gene matches: 6. For the CDR3, the DNA is TGTGCCAGCAGCTTAAGGCGGGGGAAAGCAGATACGCAGTATTTT. Translating it yields CASSLRRGKADTQYF.

In this sample, this clonotype turned up many times. As DNA, the CDR3 is TGCGCCAGCAGCCTAGCTATGAGCTCCTATAATTCACCCCTCCACTTT. Translation gives CASSLAMSSYNSPLHF. The chain carries TRBV4-3 and TRBJ1-6; D remains ambiguous. The V gene's germline CDR1 is LGHNA and CDR2 YSLEER. Trimming stripped 4 bases from V and 0 bases from J, with 10 bases between. This CDR3 has 16 amino acids.

At least ten counts were recorded for this clonotype. The V call is TRBV12-3 or TRBV12-4, the J call TRBJ1-6, with 7 positions matching TRBD1. Losses at the gene ends were 5 bases for V and 10 bases for J; bases not matched to a gene: 8. This CDR3 is 14 amino acids long. This chain's CDR3 is CASSDRVGGSPLHF. CDR3 DNA sequence: TGTGCCAGCAGTGACAGGGTCGGGGGATCACCCCTCCACTTT.

This clonotype was seen many times. In DNA, the CDR3 is TGTGCCAGCTCCTACTTGGCGTCCTACGAGCAGTACTTC. It is translated as CASSYLASYEQYF. The chain combines TRBV7-3 with TRBJ2-7; D not certain. CDR1 is SGHTA, CDR2 FQGTGA, per germline. Trimming shortened V by 8 bases and J by 1 base, and 12 bases separated the two germline ends. The CDR3 extends over 13 amino acids.

In this sample, this clonotype turned up many times. The rearrangement links TRBV5-1 to TRBJ2-7, with D possibly TRBD1 on 6 matching bases. V gave up 5 bases and J gave up 6 bases, with 12 bases separating them. The germline V gene encodes CDR1 SGHRS and CDR2 YFSETQ. The CDR3 sequence is 12 residues long. The CDR3 loop reads CASSYTGLEQYF. CDR3 nucleotide sequence: TGCGCCAGCAGTTATACAGGGCTCGAGCAGTACTTC.

This clonotype was counted at least ten times. The chain links TRBV2 to TRBJ2-5; D is unclear. Germline CDR1 reads SNHLY; CDR2 reads FYNNEI. V lost 7 bases and J lost 0, with 15 bases in between. This CDR3 is built from 15 residues. CDR3 DNA sequence: TGTGCCAGCAATCCACAGCTCCCGTACCAAGAGACCCAGTACTTC. This sequence encodes CASNPQLPYQETQYF.

There are many counts of this clonotype. The CDR3 spells CASSKGHGGGPDTEAFF. DNA of the CDR3: TGTGCCAGCAGCAAAGGGCATGGGGGAGGACCCGACACTGAAGCTTTCTTT. The chain links TRBV21-1 to TRBJ1-1. TRBV21-1 corresponds to a pseudogene. This CDR3 has 17 amino acids.

This clonotype was observed at least ten times. The V gene is TRBV27, the J gene TRBJ1-5; 8 bases line up with TRBD1. The germline gives CDR1 MNHEY, CDR2 SMNVEV (reference sequence). Trimming cost V 4 bases and J 5 bases; bases outside gene matches: 1. CDR3 length equals 13 residues. The CDR3 reads CASSSRGHQPQHF. DNA for the CDR3: TGTGCCAGCAGTTCCAGGGGGCATCAGCCCCAGCATTTT.

This clonotype appeared many times. The chain is built from TRBV6-5 and TRBJ2-1; D not certain. Trimming removed 8 bases at V and 10 bases at J, with 15 bases between. CDR3 length: 12 amino acids. From germline, CDR1 is MNHEY and CDR2 SVGAGI. The CDR3 region is CASGVGVGEQFF. DNA of the CDR3: TGTGCCAGCGGAGTTGGGGTGGGAGAGCAGTTCTTC.

This clonotype was seen more than once but under ten times. A read error is possible here, since a much larger clone lies one base away. The rearrangement uses TRBV3-1 and TRBJ1-1, with D perhaps TRBD1 (5 bases). Germline loops: CDR1 LGHDT, CDR2 YNNKEL (reference sequence). This CDR3 has 13 amino acids. V was pared by 1 base and J by 10 bases, with 13 bases between. The CDR3 nucleotides read TGTGCCAGCAGCCAAGGGTGGGGGAGGGGAGCTTTCTTT. Translation: CASSQGWGRGAFF.

This clonotype showed up many times. The rearrangement uses TRBV12-3 or TRBV12-4 and TRBJ1-3; D gene ambiguous. Trimming took off 7 bases at V and 0 bases at J, with 4 bases between the two ends. This CDR3 spans 12 amino acids. The CDR3 coding sequence is TGTGCCAGCACCCCCTCTGGAAACACCATATATTTT. Translation gives CASTPSGNTIYF.